This is a list of T cell receptor beta chains from one sample in a study of blood T cell repertoires in COVID-19. TCRdb keeps only in-frame clones here, not all; method: immunoSEQ multiplex PCR. The sample contains hundreds of thousands of clones, about nine tenths of which appear only once. The sample consisted of PBMCs or T cells enriched from blood (not recorded which). The receptors originated from a young woman with acute COVID-19. Both conserved end residues are part of each CDR3. The D gene is left open where the match is weak. Not all rows give a size; the values are once, few, many and, for expanded clones, a class.

V gene	clone size	J gene	D gene	CDR3 protein	CDR3 DNA
TRBV6-1	NA	TRBJ2-7	TRBD1	CASSEPGTGDYEQYF	TGTGCCAGCAGTGAGCCCGGGACAGGTGATTACGAGCAGTACTTC
TRBV20-1	NA	TRBJ2-7	NA	CSASKGGEQYF	TGCAGTGCTAGTAAAGGGGGCGAGCAGTACTTC
TRBV19	NA	TRBJ1-1	TRBD1	CASSLQGGEAFF	TGTGCCAGTAGTCTCCAGGGGGGAGAAGCTTTCTTT
TRBV11-2	once	TRBJ2-3	NA	CASSLGRFTDTQYF	TGTGCCAGCAGCTTAGGCCGGTTCACAGATACGCAGTATTTT
TRBV7-9	NA	TRBJ1-1	TRBD1	CASRGQGGLNTEAFF	TGTGCCAGCAGGGGACAGGGGGGATTGAACACTGAAGCTTTCTTT
TRBV25-1	NA	TRBJ2-3	NA	CASRTTVGAGDTQYF	TGTGCCAGCAGAACGACTGTGGGGGCAGGAGATACGCAGTATTTT
TRBV28	NA	TRBJ1-1	NA	CASSRTDSNTEAFF	TGTGCCAGCAGTCGTACAGATTCGAACACTGAAGCTTTCTTT
TRBV7-3	once	TRBJ1-6	NA	CASSLGTVGSPLHF	TGTGCCAGCAGCTTAGGAACAGTCGGTTCACCCCTCCACTTT
TRBV6-6	NA	TRBJ2-7	TRBD2	CASSERGRVYEQYF	TGTGCCAGCAGTGAGCGGGGGAGGGTCTACGAGCAGTACTTC
TRBV7-8	NA	TRBJ1-5	NA	CASSLGTVSNQPQHF	TGTGCCAGCAGCTTAGGGACAGTGAGCAATCAGCCCCAGCATTTT
TRBV28	once	TRBJ2-7	TRBD1	CASRTGGDYEQYF	TGTGCCAGCAGAACAGGGGGAGACTACGAGCAGTACTTC
TRBV11-3	NA	TRBJ2-3	TRBD1	CASSPRQGPTDTQYF	TGTGCCAGCAGCCCGAGACAGGGACCCACAGATACGCAGTATTTT
TRBV27	few	TRBJ1-1	NA	CASSLFEGNTEAFF	TGTGCCAGCAGTTTATTCGAGGGAAACACTGAAGCTTTCTTT
TRBV6-5	NA	TRBJ1-3	NA	CASSRGAGNTIYF	TGTGCCAGCAGCCGGGGAGCTGGAAACACCATATATTTT
TRBV6-5	NA	TRBJ1-1	TRBD1	CASSPLTGAGEAFF	TGTGCCAGCAGTCCATTAACAGGGGCGGGTGAAGCTTTCTTT
TRBV19	NA	TRBJ1-5	NA	CASSIRRFSNQPQHF	TGTGCCAGTAGTATTCGGAGATTTAGCAATCAGCCCCAGCATTTT
TRBV7-2	NA	TRBJ2-3	TRBD2	CASSLGSLAGKNTQYF	TGTGCCAGCAGCTTAGGGTCCCTAGCGGGGAAGAATACGCAGTATTTT
TRBV28	NA	TRBJ2-3	TRBD2	CASSPPGLEGSDTQYF	TGTGCCAGCAGTCCTCCGGGACTAGAGGGATCAGATACGCAGTATTTT
TRBV7-2	NA	TRBJ2-2	TRBD2	CASSSGTSGRPGELFF	TGTGCCAGCAGCTCCGGGACTAGCGGGAGGCCCGGGGAGCTGTTTTTT
TRBV5-4	NA	TRBJ2-3	TRBD2	CASSLAGGVNTQYF	TGTGCCAGCAGCTTGGCGGGGGGGGTAAATACGCAGTATTTT
TRBV14	NA	TRBJ2-1	TRBD2	CASDLTGGSNEQFF	TGTGCCAGCGATCTGACGGGAGGTAGCAATGAGCAGTTCTTC
TRBV18	NA	TRBJ1-2	TRBD1	CASSPITTGDGYGYTF	TGTGCCAGCTCACCGATAACAACAGGGGACGGGTATGGCTACACCTTC
TRBV9	once	TRBJ2-7	TRBD1	CASSMGTGTFYEQYF	TGTGCCAGCAGCATGGGGACAGGGACGTTTTACGAGCAGTACTTC
TRBV21-1	NA	TRBJ2-5	NA	CASSKGKQGQGASGETQYF	TGTGCCAGCAGCAAAGGAAAGCAGGGACAGGGGGCTAGCGGGGAGACCCAGTACTTC
TRBV7-8	NA	TRBJ2-2	TRBD1	CASSRQRDRGRSGELFF	TGTGCCAGCAGCCGACAGAGGGACAGGGGGAGGTCCGGGGAGCTGTTTTTT
TRBV5-1	NA	TRBJ2-3	NA	CASSVVGGSLSTDTQYF	TGCGCCAGCAGCGTGGTTGGGGGGTCCCTAAGCACAGATACGCAGTATTTT
TRBV19	NA	TRBJ1-5	NA	CASEQGSGYSNQPQHF	TGTGCCAGTGAACAGGGTTCAGGCTATAGCAATCAGCCCCAGCATTTT
TRBV24-1	NA	TRBJ2-2	NA	CATSDSSRNTGELFF	TGTGCCACCAGTGATTCGTCCAGGAACACCGGGGAGCTGTTTTTT
TRBV15	NA	TRBJ1-4	TRBD1	CATSRDPWTGDSDEKLFF	TGTGCCACCAGCAGAGACCCCTGGACAGGGGACAGTGATGAAAAACTGTTTTTT
TRBV20-1	NA	TRBJ2-1	NA	CSASVAGPLYNEQFF	TGCAGTGCTAGTGTCGCGGGGCCCCTCTACAATGAGCAGTTCTTC
TRBV27	NA	TRBJ2-7	NA	CASSLLSPGIYEQYF	TGTGCCAGCAGTTTACTTTCCCCAGGAATCTACGAGCAGTACTTC
TRBV7-3	NA	TRBJ2-1	NA	CASSPHEGYNEQFF	TGTGCCAGCAGCCCCCATGAGGGTTACAATGAGCAGTTCTTC
TRBV5-6	NA	TRBJ1-5	NA	CASSSSRGSNQPQHF	TGTGCCAGCAGCTCGAGCCGCGGAAGCAATCAGCCCCAGCATTTT
TRBV5-4	NA	TRBJ1-2	TRBD1	CASSRQGGGYTF	TGTGCCAGCAGCCGACAGGGTGGAGGCTACACCTTC
TRBV7-2	NA	TRBJ2-3	TRBD1	CASSLSYRGYSADTQYF	TGTGCCAGCAGCTTATCCTACAGGGGTTATAGCGCAGATACGCAGTATTTT
TRBV28	NA	TRBJ2-5	NA	CASSFNGQNQETQYF	TGTGCCAGCAGTTTCAATGGACAGAACCAAGAGACCCAGTACTTC
TRBV29-1	NA	TRBJ1-2	TRBD1	CSVEASTGQGFWGYTF	TGCAGCGTTGAAGCCTCCACGGGACAGGGGTTTTGGGGCTACACCTTC
TRBV5-4	NA	TRBJ1-1	NA	CASSTDMNTEAFF	TGTGCCAGCAGCACGGACATGAACACTGAAGCTTTCTTT
TRBV18	few	TRBJ2-7	NA	CASSPERGEQYF	TGTGCCAGCTCACCCGAAAGAGGCGAGCAGTACTTC
TRBV6-2/TRBV6-3	NA	TRBJ2-7	NA	CASSFSAYEQYF	TGTGCCAGCAGTTTTAGTGCCTACGAGCAGTACTTC
TRBV11-2	NA	TRBJ2-1	TRBD1	CASSLGGGFEQFF	TGTGCCAGCAGCTTAGGAGGGGGCTTCGAGCAGTTCTTC
TRBV2	NA	TRBJ1-2	NA	CASIPQNYGYTF	TGTGCCAGCATCCCACAGAACTATGGCTACACCTTC
TRBV2	NA	TRBJ2-7	TRBD2	CASFAVTLIGTSGSYEQYF	TGTGCCAGCTTCGCTGTGACCCTGATTGGGACTAGCGGGAGCTACGAGCAGTACTTC
TRBV27	NA	TRBJ1-2	TRBD1	CASSLDRGAVLGYTF	TGTGCCAGCAGTCTTGACAGGGGCGCGGTCCTTGGCTACACCTTC
TRBV11-2	NA	TRBJ2-3	NA	CASSLAGPDTQYF	TGTGCCAGCAGCTTAGCAGGGCCAGATACGCAGTATTTT
TRBV7-9	NA	TRBJ2-5	TRBD1	CASSSGQGETQYF	TGTGCCAGCAGCTCCGGACAGGGGGAGACCCAGTACTTC
TRBV11-2	once	TRBJ2-5	NA	CASSLEGGPSRTQYF	TGTGCCAGCAGCTTAGAGGGGGGGCCCTCTAGGACCCAGTACTTC